This T cell receptor (beta chain) was found in a study of blood T cell repertoires in COVID-19. The ends lost 6 bases at V and 8 bases at J; junction bases unmatched: 7. The CDR3 loop spans 15 amino acids. Germline lookup yields CDR1 SGHTA and CDR2 FQGTGA. The count of this clone is one. Generated by immunoSEQ multiplex PCR, the TCRdb table keeps only in-frame clones and is missing some. This sample yields some 220,000 clones, of which nearly 90% are seen a single time; approximately 12% belongs to the top ten. The clonotype originates from a woman aged 18-29 years who had recovered from COVID-19. Sequencing was done on a sample of peripheral blood. The V gene is TRBV7-3, the J gene TRBJ2-1; 13 bases fit TRBD2. CDR3 bases: TGTGCCAGCAGTTCGGGACTAGCGGGAAGGTATGAGCAGTTCTTC. Translation: CASSSGLAGRYEQFF. The whole variable domain, filled in from reference TRBV7-3 and TRBJ2-1, reads GAGVSQTPSNKVTEKGKYVELRCDPISGHTALYWYRQSLGQGPEFLIYFQGTGAADDSGLPNDRFFAVRPEGSVSTLKIQRTERGDSAVYLCASSSGLAGRYEQFFGPGTRLTVL.